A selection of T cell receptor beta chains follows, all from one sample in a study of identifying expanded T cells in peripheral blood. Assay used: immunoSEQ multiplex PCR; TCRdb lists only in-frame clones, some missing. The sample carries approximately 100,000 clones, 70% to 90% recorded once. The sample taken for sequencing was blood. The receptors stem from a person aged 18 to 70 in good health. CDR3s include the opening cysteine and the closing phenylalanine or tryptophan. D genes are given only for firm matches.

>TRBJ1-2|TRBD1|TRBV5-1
CASSVTGGYGYTF
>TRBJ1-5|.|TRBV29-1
CSVEDGRNQPQHF
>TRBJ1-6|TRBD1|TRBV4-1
CASSRDRDNSPLHF
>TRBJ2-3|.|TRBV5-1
CASSLLLGTDTQYF
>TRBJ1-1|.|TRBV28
CASSPFPRGSSVTEAFF
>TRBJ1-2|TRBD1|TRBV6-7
CASRTTGGYGYTF
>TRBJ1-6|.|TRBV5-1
CASSFGRDVFTSPLHF
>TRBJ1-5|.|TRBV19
CASSIVGAGQPQHF
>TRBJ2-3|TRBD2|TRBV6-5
CASRRGVEDTQYF
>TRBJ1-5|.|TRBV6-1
CASIRDGYSNQPQHF
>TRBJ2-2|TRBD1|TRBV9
CASSVSTGGAIGELFF
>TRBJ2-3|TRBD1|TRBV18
CASRGQGSTDTQYF
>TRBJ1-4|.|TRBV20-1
CSARVNEKLFF
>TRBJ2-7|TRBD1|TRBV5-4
CASSPGGQGRYEQYF
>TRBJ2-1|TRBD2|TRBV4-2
CASTDSGGSYNEQFF
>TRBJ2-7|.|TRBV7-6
CASSLRVGEQYF
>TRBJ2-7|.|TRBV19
CASSMSGTYYEQYF
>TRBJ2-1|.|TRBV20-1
CSATGNEQFF
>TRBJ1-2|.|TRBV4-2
CASSEPGRLGDGYTF
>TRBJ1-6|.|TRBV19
CASTHVWGTSPLHF
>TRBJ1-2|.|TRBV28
CASSLSGYAYTF
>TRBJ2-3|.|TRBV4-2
CASSQVGSTDTQYF
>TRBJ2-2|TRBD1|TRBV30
CAWSKEGAIAGELFF
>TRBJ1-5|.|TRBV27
CASSFLGSDQPQHF
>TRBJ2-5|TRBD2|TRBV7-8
CASSLGIAGGSETQYF
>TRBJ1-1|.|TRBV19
CASSWTAIMNTEAFF
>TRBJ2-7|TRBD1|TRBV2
CASIIGQGYEQYF
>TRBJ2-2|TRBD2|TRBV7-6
CASSLVASGGRTGELFF
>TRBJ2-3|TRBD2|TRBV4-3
CASSQSGGLTDTQYF
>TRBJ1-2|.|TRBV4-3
CASSQGGSNYGYTF
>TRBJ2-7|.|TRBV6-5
CASSYSPPPVDEQYF
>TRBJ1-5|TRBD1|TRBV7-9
CASRDIRTGANQPQHF
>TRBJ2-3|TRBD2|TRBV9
CASSVARLAGGPYTDTQYF
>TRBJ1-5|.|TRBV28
CASSPYNQPQHF
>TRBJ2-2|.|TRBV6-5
CASTPTGELFF
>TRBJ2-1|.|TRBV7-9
CASSLVAAGEQFF
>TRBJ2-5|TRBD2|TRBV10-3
CATGLAGYQETQYF
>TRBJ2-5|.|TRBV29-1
CSVERRGRAGLQETQYF
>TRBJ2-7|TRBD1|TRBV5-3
CARSMSGQAPSYEQYF
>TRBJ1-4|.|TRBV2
CASSEASEKLFF
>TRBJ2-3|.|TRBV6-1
CASSGVTDTQYF
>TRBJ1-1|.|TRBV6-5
CASSYSAMNTEAFF
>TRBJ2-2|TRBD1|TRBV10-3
CAIRRTGGETGELFF
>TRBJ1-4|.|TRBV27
CASSVAGINEKLFF
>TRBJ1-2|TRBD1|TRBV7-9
CASSFVGTAHGYTF
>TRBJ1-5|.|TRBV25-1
CASSEWGDQPQHF
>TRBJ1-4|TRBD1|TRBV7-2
CASSQMTGRGEKLFF
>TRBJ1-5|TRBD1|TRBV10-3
CAISPGTGVRQPQHF
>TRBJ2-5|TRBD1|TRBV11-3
CASSSSFGTAQETQYF
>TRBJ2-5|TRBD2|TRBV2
CASSEGLAGGETQYF
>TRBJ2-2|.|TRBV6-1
CASSEVRGRELFF
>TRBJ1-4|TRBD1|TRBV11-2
CASSSRDRGSTNEKLFF